This TCR beta chain was sequenced in a study of response to subunit inactivated influenza vaccine. TCRdb reprocessed the RT-PCR reads with MiXCR, giving one entry per CDR3 protein. The data show about 570,000 distinct CDR3 sequences, over 9% seen once. The CDR3 is 15 residues long. In germline, CDR1 is MNHEY, CDR2 SVGAGI. The V gene lost 3 bases and the J gene lost 6 bases, with 17 bases spanning the gap. A further study also used this sample, focusing on T cells expressing NK-cell markers. From that second work: It was by 5'RACE template switching with UMIs that TCR beta cDNA was made.

The clonotype originates from a man aged 50-59 years who received an inactivated influenza vaccine. Sequencing was performed on PBMCs from blood, taken on the day of vaccination. V and J are TRBV6-5 and TRBJ1-2; tentatively, D is TRBD1 (6 bases). As DNA, the CDR3 is TGTGCCAGCAGTTATGAACAGGGAACCAGGGATGGCTACACCTTC. Residues: CASSYEQGTRDGYTF.